Below, one TCR beta chain is given with its context. Its antigen is unknown. These data belong to a study of siplizumab effects on memory and regulatory T cells. Study-wide points: Alloreactive sequences traceable to unstimulated CD4+ memory cells were significantly reduced by siplizumab.

Sequencing used immunoSEQ multiplex PCR; TCRdb keeps in-frame clones, though not all of them. The table records some 110,000 clones, roughly 94% of them present only once. This CDR3 spans 16 amino acids. The germline V gene has CDR1 MNHEY and CDR2 SVGAGI. J gave up 4 bases and V 3 bases, and 9 bases lay outside the gene matches. V is TRBV6-5 and J is TRBJ2-7, with 10 bases aligning to TRBD1. The sequenced material came from non-Treg CD4+ T cells sorted from blood. This receptor was taken from a human donor in good health. The CDR3 loop is CASSYSTGQGFYEQYF. The CDR3 coding sequence is TGTGCCAGCAGTTATAGTACGGGACAGGGGTTTTACGAGCAGTACTTC.